This T cell receptor (beta chain) derives from a study of blood T cell repertoires in COVID-19. Per the study methods: Estimated nucleated cell counts came from reference gene primer amplification. Measured with immunoSEQ multiplex PCR; TCRdb has only the in-frame clones, and not every one. Clonal size and the V and J genes are those of that table, whereas D and trimming came from the DNA. Of over 100,000 clones in the sample, roughly 83% were seen once. The CDR3 contains 15 residues. Germline assignment: CDR1 LNHDA and CDR2 SQIVND (reference sequence). V was shortened by 4 bases and J by 3 bases, with 16 bases between the two germline ends.

The J gene is TRBJ2-7, the V gene TRBV19; weak D call: TRBD2 (5 bases). Sequenced material: peripheral blood. This sequence was found in an elderly woman with active or convalescent COVID-19. CDR3 amino acids: CASSKSGSPLYEQYF. CDR3 bases: TGTGCCAGTAGTAAATCGGGATCCCCCCTCTACGAGCAGTACTTC.